These 4 T cell receptor beta chains share one sample of origin, sequenced in a study of OX40 agonist ivuxolimab in advanced cancers. Sequencing used immunoSEQ multiplex PCR; TCRdb keeps in-frame clones, though not all of them. The table records around 56,000 clones, 70% to 85% of them present only once. Sequences were derived from CD4+ or CD8+ T cells sorted from blood, sampled in a trial of the OX40 agonist ivuxolimab. All receptors derive from an adult with an advanced solid tumor such as melanoma, head and neck, liver or kidney cancer.

This clone was found once. The chain joins TRBV28 to TRBJ2-1; D possibly uses TRBD1 or TRBD2 (5 bases each). The germline CDR1 and CDR2 sequences are MDHEN and SYDVKM. The CDR3 covers 16 residues. The V end was cut by 5 bases, the J end by 2 bases, with 16 bases between. CDR3 in DNA: TGTGCCAGCAGTCCGTCTTCGGGACGGCCCTACAATGAGCAGTTCTTC. Protein sequence: CASSPSSGRPYNEQFF.

The chain recombines TRBV19 with TRBJ2-7, with D maybe TRBD2 (6 bases). V was clipped by 1 base and J by 2 bases, with 9 bases between them. The CDR3 has 14 amino acids. Looked up from germline, CDR1 is LNHDA and CDR2 is SQIVND (reference sequence). The CDR3 DNA reads TGTGCCAGTAGTATAGGCGGGGAAACCTACGAGCAGTACTTC. Its protein is CASSIGGETYEQYF.

CDR3 amino acids: CASSKQGINYGYTF. For the CDR3, the DNA is TGTGCCAGCAGTAAACAGGGGATAAACTATGGCTACACCTTC. This sequence joins TRBV6-5 and TRBJ1-2, with 7 bases matching TRBD1. Losses at the gene ends were 5 bases for V and 2 bases for J; bases not matched to a gene: 5. The CDR3 is 14 residues long. Per the germline V gene, CDR1 is MNHEY and CDR2 is SVGAGI.

The chain employs TRBV6-5 and TRBJ2-4; 9 bases map to TRBD1. CDR1 is MNHEY, CDR2 SVGAGI, per germline. This CDR3 comprises 14 residues. With 6 bases clipped from V and 4 bases from J, the junction kept 4 bases outside the gene matches. The CDR3 nucleotides read TGTGCCAGCAGAAAACAGGGGGCTAAAAACATTCAGTACTTC. Amino acids: CASRKQGAKNIQYF.